The entry that follows covers one T cell receptor (beta chain) sequence. The antigen remains undetermined. A NOSPECS grade of at least 4, a Clinical Activity Score of at least 3 and duration under 3 months were recorded in ophthalmopathy patients. RNA transcripts gave rise to amplified TCR beta CDR3 regions. HTBI primers were used for first-round RT-PCR of the TCR CDR3. A single record per CDR3 protein comes from TCRdb applying MiXCR to the multiplex PCR reads. The sample records about 600,000 distinct CDR3 sequences, approximately 15% being singletons. This entry is derived from a study of T cells in Graves' hyperthyroidism and ophthalmopathy. CDR3 length: 15 residues. V shed 1 base and J shed 8 bases, with 17 bases lying between them. Germline CDR1 reads SGHAT; CDR2 reads FQNNGV. Findings and caveats of the study: Also found in blood were most expanded thyroid clonotypes above 0.001.

The V call is TRBV11-2, the J call TRBJ1-2; maybe TRBD1 (5 bases). Sequencing was carried out using blood. The source of this sequence is a woman between 35 and 50 years old with Graves' ophthalmopathy. The CDR3 sequence is CASSLAGGAHRGYTF. The CDR3 region has the DNA TGTGCCAGCAGCTTAGCTGGTGGGGCTCACCGCGGCTACACCTTC.